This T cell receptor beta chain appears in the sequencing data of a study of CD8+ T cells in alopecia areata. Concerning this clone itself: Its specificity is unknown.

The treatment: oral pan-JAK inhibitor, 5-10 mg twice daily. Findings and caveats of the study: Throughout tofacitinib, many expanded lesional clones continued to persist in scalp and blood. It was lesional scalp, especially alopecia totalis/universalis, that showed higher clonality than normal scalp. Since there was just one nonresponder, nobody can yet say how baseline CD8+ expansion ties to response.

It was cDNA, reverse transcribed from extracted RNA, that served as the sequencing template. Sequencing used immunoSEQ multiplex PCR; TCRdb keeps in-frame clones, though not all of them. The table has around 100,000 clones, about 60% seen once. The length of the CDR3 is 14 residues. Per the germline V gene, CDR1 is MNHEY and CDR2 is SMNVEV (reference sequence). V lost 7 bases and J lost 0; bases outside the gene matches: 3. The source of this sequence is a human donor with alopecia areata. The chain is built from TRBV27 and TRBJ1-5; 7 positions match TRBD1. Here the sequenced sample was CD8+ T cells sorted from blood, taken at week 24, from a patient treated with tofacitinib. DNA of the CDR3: TGTGCCAGCACCCCAGGGGGTAGCAATCAGCCCCAGCATTTT. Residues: CASTPGGSNQPQHF.